The text below deals with one T cell receptor (beta chain). No antigen is known for it. The sample holds other DNA sequences that translate to the same CDR3. The record originates from a study of graft-versus-host responses after intestinal transplantation. At the level of the study: Tacrolimus plus steroids were given to all recipients for approximately 3 years, preceded by anti-thymocyte globulin induction. Overall study results and limits: Detected in recipient marrow were GvH clones, some of which were first observed in ileum or blood.

Assay: immunoSEQ multiplex PCR; the TCRdb copy retains only in-frame clones and omits some. The data contain roughly 110,000 clones, 80% to 90% of them seen just once; the ten biggest clones take up about 0.75%. This specimen was unstimulated CD4+ T cells sorted from spleen or lymph node cells, taken before transplant. This clonotype originated in a human donor who was the organ donor for an intestinal transplant.

DNA of the CDR3: TGTGCCAGCAGTTGGGACAGCAATCAGCCCCAGCATTTT. This codes for CASSWDSNQPQHF. The V and J genes are TRBV6-5 and TRBJ1-5; maybe TRBD1 (5 bases). The CDR3 loop spans 13 amino acids. V was clipped by 4 bases and J by 1 base, with 5 bases between them. Germline CDR1 MNHEY, CDR2 SVGAGI.